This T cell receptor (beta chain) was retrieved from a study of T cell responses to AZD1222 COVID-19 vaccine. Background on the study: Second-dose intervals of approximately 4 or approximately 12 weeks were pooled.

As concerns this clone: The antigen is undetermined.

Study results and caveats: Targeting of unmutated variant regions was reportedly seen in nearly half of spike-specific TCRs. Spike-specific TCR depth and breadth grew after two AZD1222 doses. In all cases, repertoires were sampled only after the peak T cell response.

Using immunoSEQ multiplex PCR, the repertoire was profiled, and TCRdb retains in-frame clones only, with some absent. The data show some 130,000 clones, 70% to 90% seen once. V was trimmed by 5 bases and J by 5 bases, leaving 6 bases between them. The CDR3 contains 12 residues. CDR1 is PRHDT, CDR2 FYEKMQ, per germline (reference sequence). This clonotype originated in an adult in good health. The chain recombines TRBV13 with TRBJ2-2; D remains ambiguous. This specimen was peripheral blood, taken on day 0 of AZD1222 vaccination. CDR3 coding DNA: TGTGCCAGCAGCCAGAGAACCGGGGAGCTGTTTTTT. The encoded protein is CASSQRTGELFF.